This TCR beta chain was captured in a study of blood T cell repertoires in COVID-19. Study context: Samples of COVID-19 (acute and convalescent) were obtained from the United States, Italy and Spain. PBMCs, B-cell-depleted T cells, or T cells provided the cDNA or gDNA that made up the material.

Per the original methods: Reference gene primer amplification gave estimated nucleated cell counts. Sequenced by immunoSEQ multiplex PCR; TCRdb stores in-frame clones only, minus some. V and J calls plus clone size are reproduced from that table; the DNA served to infer D and trimming. Of some 200,000 clones in the sample, 65% to 90% were seen once. Enrollment of patients from Seattle took place during active infection, with longitudinal follow-up. This CDR3 is 14 amino acids long. V was trimmed by 5 bases and J by 1 base, leaving 8 bases between them. CDR1 and CDR2 (germline): SGHTA, FQGNSA. The chain links TRBV7-2 to TRBJ2-2, with D possibly matching TRBD1 (6 bases). Sequencing input: peripheral blood. The clonotype was recovered from an older woman with COVID-19, enrolled during active disease. The CDR3 region has the DNA TGTGCCAGCAGCGACAGGTGGAACACCGGGGAGCTGTTTTTT. Protein product: CASSDRWNTGELFF. Variable domain in full (rest from reference TRBV7-2 and TRBJ2-2): GAGVSQSPSNKVTEKGKDVELRCDPISGHTALYWYRQSLGQGLEFLIYFQGNSAPDKSGLPSDRFSAERTGGSVSTLTIQRTQQEDSAVYLCASSDRWNTGELFFGEGSRLTVL.